This T cell receptor (beta chain) is drawn from a study of CD8 T cells in ankylosing spondylitis. The TCR beta libraries were generated through quantitative 5'-RACE incorporating molecular barcodes. TCRdb redid the calling of the 5' RACE reads with MiXCR, one entry per CDR3 protein. Counted here are 750,000 to 850,000 distinct CDR3 sequences, about 11% occurring once; the ten biggest clones make up around 0.51%. This clonotype was seen only a few times. What it binds is not known. Study-wide results and caveats: Some motif variants were previously reported in reactive arthritis synovial fluid and blood. Disease-associated clones were reportedly significantly overrepresented in matched ankylosing spondylitis synovial fluid. Made up of eight highly homologous variants, a TCR beta motif appeared characteristic of ankylosing spondylitis blood. Those disease-linked clones were CD8+; they were also relatively rare in peripheral blood.

CDR1 and CDR2 (germline): LNHDA, SQIVND (reference sequence). CDR3 length: 14 amino acids. Trimming removed 3 bases at V and 4 bases at J, with 12 bases between. The chain combines TRBV19 with TRBJ1-1; TRBD1 might be the D (5 bases). The clonotype comes from a male donor with ankylosing spondylitis. The specimen sequenced was blood, either unsorted or a sorted T cell fraction (not recorded which). CDR3 sequence (DNA): TGTGCCAGTAGTATGGAGGGGATGGGCACTGAAGCTTTCTTT. It codes for CASSMEGMGTEAFF.